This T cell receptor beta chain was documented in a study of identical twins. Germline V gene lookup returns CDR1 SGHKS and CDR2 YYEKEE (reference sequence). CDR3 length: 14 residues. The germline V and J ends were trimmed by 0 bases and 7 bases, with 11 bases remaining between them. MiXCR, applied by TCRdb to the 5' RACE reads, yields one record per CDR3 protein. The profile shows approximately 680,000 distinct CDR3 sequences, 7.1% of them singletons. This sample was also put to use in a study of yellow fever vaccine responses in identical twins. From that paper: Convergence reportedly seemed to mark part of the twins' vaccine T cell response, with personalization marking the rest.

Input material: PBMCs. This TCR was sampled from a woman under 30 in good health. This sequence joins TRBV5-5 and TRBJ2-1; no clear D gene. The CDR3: CASSLVPLLNEQFF. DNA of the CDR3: TGTGCCAGCAGCTTGGTTCCTCTTTTGAATGAGCAGTTCTTC.